Listed here are 3 T cell receptor beta chains from one sample, sequenced in a study of T cell responses to AZD1222 COVID-19 vaccine. Produced via immunoSEQ multiplex PCR; TCRdb's table is partial and in-frame only. The sample carries roughly 120,000 clones, about 85% recorded once. The sample consisted of peripheral blood, taken on day 0 of AZD1222 vaccination. The receptors stem from an adult in good health.

The rearrangement joins TRBV29-1 to TRBJ2-3; the D gene is possibly TRBD1 (6 bases). This CDR3 has 13 residues. Germline-derived CDR1 and CDR2 are SQVTM and ANQGSEA. CDR3 in DNA: TGCAGAGCTGGGGGCGGAGGCACAGATACGCAGTATTTT. Translating it yields CRAGGGGTDTQYF.

This clone was seen more than once but under ten times. The CDR3 DNA reads TGTGCCTGGAGGCCGAGGGCCTCCTACGAGCAGTACTTC. This codes for CAWRPRASYEQYF. The chain carries TRBV30 and TRBJ2-7; tentative D call: TRBD2 (5 bases). The CDR3 is 13 amino acids. V lost 3 bases and J lost 0, with 9 bases in between. CDR1 is GTSNPN, CDR2 SVGIG, per germline (reference sequence).

J is TRBJ1-1 and V is TRBV20-1; a possible D gene is TRBD1 (6 bases). Trimming pared 8 bases from V and 1 base from J, leaving 8 bases between. The CDR3 spans 11 residues. Germline-derived CDR1 and CDR2 are DFQATT and SNEGSKA (reference sequence). CDR3 in DNA: TGCAGTTTACAGGGGAACACTGAAGCTTTCTTT. It specifies CSLQGNTEAFF.